A single sample gave rise to the 4 T cell receptor beta chains below, sequenced in a study of chemoradiotherapy in HPV16-positive cancers. TCRdb's table, derived via immunoSEQ multiplex PCR, lists solely in-frame clones and lacks some. The data contain approximately 6,600 clones, over 75% of them singletons. The starting material was tumor tissue, obtained from a patient who underwent chemoradiotherapy. These receptor sequences come from a human donor with HPV-associated anogenital cancer.

The J gene is TRBJ1-1, the V gene TRBV19, with TRBD1 matching 12 bases. Germline V CDR1 and CDR2: LNHDA, SQIVND (reference sequence). The CDR3 is 16 residues long. The V and J ends lost 5 bases and 6 bases, in that order; junction bases with no gene match: 10. This CDR3 is CASSSRPGQGAPEAFF. DNA of the CDR3: TGTGCCAGTAGTTCCCGCCCGGGACAGGGGGCCCCTGAAGCTTTCTTT.

This chain connects TRBV6-1 to TRBJ1-4; D is possibly TRBD1 (5 bases). The CDR3 runs 13 residues. The V and J ends lost 11 bases and 8 bases respectively, with 18 bases between them. Per the germline V gene, CDR1 is MNHNS and CDR2 is SASEGT. DNA for the CDR3: TGTGCCCGCCTCAGGGAGGCGCGCGAAAAACTGTTTTTT. Its protein is CARLREAREKLFF.

The chain recombines TRBV9 with TRBJ2-3; 7 nucleotides match TRBD2. The CDR3 is 15 amino acids. Germline CDR1 is SGDLS and CDR2 is YYNGEE. The trim removed 0 bases at V and 5 bases at J, leaving 6 bases unmatched. The CDR3 DNA is TGTGCCAGCAGCGTAGATACTAGCGATGGAGATACGCAGTATTTT. This gives the protein CASSVDTSDGDTQYF.

The chain has TRBV29-1 and TRBJ2-5, with a tentative D call TRBD1 (6 bases). The J call may be faulty, since TRBJ2-7 better matches the DNA end. This CDR3 has 14 amino acids. Per the germline V gene, CDR1 is SQVTM and CDR2 is ANQGSEA. Written as DNA, the CDR3 is TGCAGCGTTCGACCCCTGACAGGCCCCTACGAGCAGTACTTC. Its translation: CSVRPLTGPYEQYF.